These T cell receptor beta chains were read from a single sample in a study of cytomegalovirus exposure and HLA in healthy donors. Data came from immunoSEQ multiplex PCR; TCRdb stores just in-frame clones and leaves some out. The top ten hold approximately 4.1% of the sample, which has 95,000 to 150,000 clones, less than 75% seen once. The sample comprised PBMCs. The receptor source for this set is a woman aged 40 to 55 in good health and CMV-seronegative. CDR3s include the opening cysteine and the closing phenylalanine or tryptophan. D genes are given only for firm matches. Not every row has a clone size; where given, it reads once, few, many or a size class.

d_gene	j_gene	len	abundance	v_gene	CDR3aa	CDR3nt
-	TRBJ2-1	15	-	TRBV27	CASSLSGTSYNEQFF	TGTGCCAGCAGTTTGAGCGGGACATCCTACAATGAGCAGTTCTTC
-	TRBJ1-5	14	-	TRBV15	CATSRVGGVEPQHF	TGTGCCACCAGCAGAGTGGGGGGTGTGGAGCCCCAGCATTTT
TRBD2	TRBJ2-2	17	-	TRBV5-1	CASSLVSSGVMAGELFF	TGCGCCAGCAGCTTGGTTTCCAGCGGGGTAATGGCCGGGGAGCTGTTTTTT
-	TRBJ2-7	14	-	TRBV5-1	CASSGQGGAREQYF	TGCGCCAGCAGCGGCCAAGGGGGGGCAAGGGAGCAGTACTTC
-	TRBJ1-2	13	-	TRBV6-1	CASSLSANYGYTF	TGTGCCAGCAGCTTATCAGCTAACTATGGCTACACCTTC
-	TRBJ2-7	14	-	TRBV7-8	CASSLADRLYEQYF	TGTGCCAGCAGCTTAGCGGACAGATTATACGAGCAGTACTTC
-	TRBJ2-6	19	-	TRBV19	CASTIYGGQTDSGANGLTF	TGTGCCAGTACCATATACGGGGGACAGACAGACTCTGGGGCCAACGGCCTGACTTTC
TRBD2	TRBJ2-7	15	-	TRBV4-1	CASSKLAGVIYEQYF	TGCGCCAGCAGTAAACTAGCGGGGGTTATCTACGAGCAGTACTTC
-	TRBJ1-4	13	-	TRBV29-1	CSVEVGAGEKLFF	TGCAGCGTTGAAGTGGGGGCCGGTGAAAAACTGTTTTTT
-	TRBJ2-5	13	-	TRBV18	CASSPGVEETQYF	TGTGCCAGCTCCCCCGGGGTCGAAGAGACCCAGTACTTC
TRBD2	TRBJ2-3	14	few	TRBV7-2	CASRAGLDGDTQYF	TGTGCCAGCAGGGCGGGACTAGATGGAGATACGCAGTATTTT
TRBD1	TRBJ1-1	16	-	TRBV25-1	CAGSEKGTGPNTEAFF	TGTGCCGGCAGTGAAAAGGGGACAGGGCCCAACACTGAAGCTTTCTTT
TRBD1	TRBJ1-1	15	-	TRBV6-5	CASSYLGTGGTEAFF	TGTGCCAGCAGTTACCTCGGGACAGGGGGCACTGAAGCTTTCTTT
TRBD1	TRBJ1-2	14	-	TRBV2	CASSEGDRGDGYTF	TGTGCCAGCAGTGAAGGGGACAGGGGTGACGGCTACACCTTC
-	TRBJ2-5	13	once	TRBV4-3	CASSQDREETQYF	TGCGCCAGCAGCCAAGACCGGGAGGAGACCCAGTACTTC
TRBD2	TRBJ2-3	17	-	TRBV7-2	CASSLVLAGGRTDTQYF	TGTGCCAGCAGCTTGGTACTAGCGGGGGGGCGCACAGATACGCAGTATTTT
-	TRBJ1-5	15	-	TRBV6-4	CASSLTGNSNQPQHF	TGTGCCAGCAGTCTTACAGGGAATAGCAATCAGCCCCAGCATTTT
-	TRBJ2-1	15	-	TRBV21-1	CASRRDPAFYNEQFF	TGTGCCAGCCGGCGGGATCCGGCCTTCTACAATGAGCAGTTCTTC
-	TRBJ1-3	15	-	TRBV4-2	CASSPPRSSGNTIYF	TGTGCCAGCAGCCCCCCGCGTTCCTCTGGAAACACCATATATTTT
TRBD2	TRBJ2-7	17	few	TRBV2	CASSEMVAGGIGYEQYF	TGTGCCAGCAGTGAAATGGTAGCGGGAGGGATAGGTTACGAGCAGTACTTC
TRBD2	TRBJ2-1	20	-	TRBV4-1	CASSQRATSGPQRLNNEQFF	TGCGCCAGCAGCCAGAGGGCCACTAGCGGGCCCCAGAGACTTAACAATGAGCAGTTCTTC
-	TRBJ2-1	15	-	TRBV7-3	CASSLNWAGYNEQFF	TGTGCCAGCAGCTTAAACTGGGCAGGCTACAATGAGCAGTTCTTC
TRBD2	TRBJ2-2	15	-	TRBV28	CASSLGTSGNGELFF	TGTGCCAGCAGTTTGGGGACTAGCGGGAACGGGGAGCTGTTTTTT
-	TRBJ2-2	18	-	TRBV4-3	CASSQSSYEIRYTGELFF	TGCGCCAGCAGCCAATCTTCATACGAGATACGCTACACCGGGGAGCTGTTTTTT
-	TRBJ2-5	13	once	TRBV18	CASSPLQEETQYF	TGTGCCAGCTCACCATTACAAGAAGAGACCCAGTACTTC
TRBD1	TRBJ2-7	15	-	TRBV28	CASSAPTGGFYEQYF	TGTGCCAGCAGTGCTCCTACAGGGGGGTTTTACGAGCAGTACTTC
-	TRBJ2-3	13	-	TRBV6-5	CASTRRVTDTQYF	TGTGCCAGCACCCGGAGGGTGACAGATACGCAGTATTTT
TRBD1	TRBJ2-2	15	-	TRBV11-3	CASSPGQGIAGELFF	TGTGCCAGCAGCCCCGGACAGGGTATAGCCGGGGAGCTGTTTTTT
TRBD2	TRBJ2-5	16	few	TRBV12-5	CASGRGLAGAQETQYF	TGTGCTAGTGGCCGAGGACTAGCGGGGGCGCAAGAGACCCAGTACTTC
-	TRBJ1-5	12	few	TRBV28	CATGQTYQPQHF	TGTGCCACCGGACAGACCTATCAGCCCCAGCATTTT
-	TRBJ2-7	15	-	TRBV19	CASSIEAGGSYEQYF	TGTGCCAGTAGTATAGAGGCCGGAGGCTCCTACGAGCAGTACTTC
-	TRBJ2-5	14	-	TRBV7-3	CASSQDAGRGTQYF	TGTGCCAGCAGCCAAGACGCGGGACGGGGGACCCAGTACTTC
TRBD1	TRBJ2-2	14	-	TRBV5-1	CASGTGKETGELFF	TGCGCCAGCGGGACAGGGAAGGAGACCGGGGAGCTGTTTTTT
-	TRBJ2-3	14	-	TRBV7-9	CASSLGGQADTQYF	TGTGCCAGCAGCTTAGGAGGGCAGGCAGATACGCAGTATTTT
TRBD2	TRBJ2-1	17	-	TRBV11-2	CASSLVGGRARLNEQFF	TGTGCCAGCAGCTTAGTGGGCGGGAGGGCCCGCTTGAATGAGCAGTTCTTC
TRBD1	TRBJ2-3	15	few	TRBV5-1	CASSSDRGHTDTQYF	TGCGCCAGCAGCTCAGACAGGGGGCACACAGATACGCAGTATTTT
-	TRBJ1-1	15	-	TRBV7-2	CASSLAGGLNTEAFF	TGTGCCAGCAGCTTAGCCGGAGGACTGAACACTGAAGCTTTCTTT
-	TRBJ1-1	13	-	TRBV6-1	CASRSGERTEAFF	TGTGCCAGCAGATCGGGGGAACGAACTGAAGCTTTCTTT
-	TRBJ2-2	17	-	TRBV11-2	CASMIHTGTTNTGELFF	TGTGCCAGCATGATTCACACCGGGACAACGAACACCGGGGAGCTGTTTTTT
TRBD1	TRBJ2-1	15	-	TRBV5-8	CASSSTGGWYNEQFF	TGTGCCAGCAGCTCAACAGGGGGGTGGTACAATGAGCAGTTCTTC
-	TRBJ1-1	15	-	TRBV9	CASSVVTGQNTEAFF	TGTGCCAGCAGCGTAGTCACAGGGCAAAACACTGAAGCTTTCTTT
TRBD2	TRBJ2-1	17	-	TRBV2	CASTPTSGILSYNEQFF	TGTGCAAGCACGCCGACTAGCGGGATCCTCTCCTACAATGAGCAGTTCTTC
-	TRBJ1-1	14	few	TRBV5-1	CASSLGPGNTEAFF	TGCGCCAGCAGCTTGGGCCCGGGGAACACTGAAGCTTTCTTT
TRBD1	TRBJ2-3	17	-	TRBV18	CASSPYPGTGWTDTQYF	TGTGCCAGCTCACCGTATCCCGGGACAGGGTGGACAGATACGCAGTATTTT
TRBD1	TRBJ1-5	15	-	TRBV30	CAWSVLTGGNQPQHF	TGTGCCTGGAGTGTGTTGACAGGGGGCAATCAGCCCCAGCATTTT
-	TRBJ1-1	14	few	TRBV28	CASSFPRSDTEAFF	TGTGCCAGCAGTTTCCCTCGATCGGACACTGAAGCTTTCTTT
-	TRBJ1-4	16	-	TRBV27	CASSSLSGGGREKLFF	TGTGCCAGCAGTTCCCTTTCGGGGGGGGGAAGAGAAAAACTGTTTTTT
-	TRBJ2-1	15	-	TRBV11-2	CASSRRPQKYNEQFF	TGTGCCAGCAGCCGCCGCCCCCAGAAGTACAATGAGCAGTTCTTC